This T cell receptor (beta chain) was retrieved from a study of molecular identifiers for immune sequencing clone quantification. Study context: Replicates involved a five-way split of RNA from roughly 20,000 or 100,000 naive CD8 cells, with sequencing of four.

General study findings and limits: For effector cells, clones above 20 RNA copies held over 97% of molecules; for naive cells, under 1%.

This clonotype was picked up many times. Its antigen is as yet unknown. Bulk libraries came from a prior protocol with listed TCR primers. TCRdb passed the PCR reads through MiXCR, listing each CDR3 protein once. The table records some 320,000 distinct CDR3 sequences, over 20% of them present only once. Source material for naive CD8 libraries was about 19,000 to 1,000,000 sorted cells, with 10%, 30% or 50% RNA. The V segment lost 1 base and the J segment 6 bases; nucleotides outside the gene matches: 5. In germline, CDR1 is MGHDK, CDR2 SYGVNS. The length of the CDR3 is 14 residues. The chain uses TRBV25-1 and TRBJ2-7; 8 bases map to TRBD1. This TCR was sampled from a human donor in good health. Some libraries in this study had Jurkat cell RNA spiked in. The source material was naive CD8+ T cells from blood, with Jurkat cell RNA spiked in. Regarding subset: FACS-sorted CD8+CD4-CCR7+CD45RA+ naive T cells. The DNA of the CDR3 is TGTGCCAGCAGTGAATCAGGGGGCGGGTTCGAGCAGTACTTC. This encodes CASSESGGGFEQYF.